The clone carrying this TCR beta chain has only a few counts. This sample is drawn from a study of blood T cell repertoires in COVID-19. Looking at the study overall: Acute and convalescent COVID-19 samples came from the United States, Italy and Spain. PBMCs, B-cell-depleted T cells, or T cells provided the cDNA or gDNA that made up the material.

Source study methods: Using reference gene primer amplification, nucleated cell counts were estimated. Using immunoSEQ multiplex PCR, the repertoire was profiled, and TCRdb retains in-frame clones only, with some absent. V and J calls and clone size are copied from that table; D and trimming were computed from the DNA. The sample shows tens of thousands of clones, about 84% of them seen only once. V lost 5 bases, J lost 9 bases, and 17 bases lay in between. This CDR3 is built from 15 residues. CDR1 is SEHNR, CDR2 FQNEAQ, per germline (reference sequence). Sequencing input: peripheral blood. This chain links TRBV7-9 with TRBJ1-6, with D possibly TRBD1 on 6 matching bases. This sequence originates from a man between 50 and 59 years old with COVID-19, enrolled during active disease. CDR3 loop: CASSQTGTRGSPLHF. The CDR3 DNA reads as TGTGCCAGCAGCCAGACCGGGACAAGGGGTTCACCCCTCCACTTT.